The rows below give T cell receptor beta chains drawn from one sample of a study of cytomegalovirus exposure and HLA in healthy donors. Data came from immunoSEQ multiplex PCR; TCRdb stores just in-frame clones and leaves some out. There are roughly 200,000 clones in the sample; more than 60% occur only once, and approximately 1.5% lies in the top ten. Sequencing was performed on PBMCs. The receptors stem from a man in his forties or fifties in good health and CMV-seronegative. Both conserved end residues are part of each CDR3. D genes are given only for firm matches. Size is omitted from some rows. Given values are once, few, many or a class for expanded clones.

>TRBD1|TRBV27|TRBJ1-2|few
CASSLWAGGIYGYTF
TGTGCCAGCAGTTTATGGGCAGGGGGCATATATGGCTACACCTTC
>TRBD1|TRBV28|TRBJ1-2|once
CASSLNRGPRSYTF
TGTGCCAGCAGCTTAAACAGGGGGCCGAGGAGCTACACCTTC
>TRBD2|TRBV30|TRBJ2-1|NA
CALQGTSGRWSYNEQFF
TGTGCGTTGCAGGGGACTAGCGGGAGATGGTCCTACAATGAGCAGTTCTTC
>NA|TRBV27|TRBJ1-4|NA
CASGEGRGEKLFF
TGTGCCAGTGGGGAGGGGAGGGGTGAAAAACTGTTTTTT
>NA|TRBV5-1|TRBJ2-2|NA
CASSLEVGPTGELFF
TGCGCCAGCAGCTTGGAGGTGGGGCCAACCGGGGAGCTGTTTTTT
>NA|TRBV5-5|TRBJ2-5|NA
CASSFFSARMETQYF
TGTGCCAGCAGCTTCTTCTCGGCTAGGATGGAGACCCAGTACTTC
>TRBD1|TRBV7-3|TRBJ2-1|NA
CASSLRSGQGAHNEQFF
TGTGCCAGCAGCTTAAGAAGTGGACAGGGGGCGCATAATGAGCAGTTCTTC
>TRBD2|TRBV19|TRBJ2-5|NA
CASTTSSGSETQYF
TGTGCCAGTACCACCAGTAGCGGGAGTGAGACCCAGTACTTC
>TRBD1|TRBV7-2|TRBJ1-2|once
CASSRDSYGYTF
TGTGCCAGCAGCCGGGACAGCTATGGCTACACCTTC
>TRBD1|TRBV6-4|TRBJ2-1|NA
CASSDGGQVTYNEQFF
TGTGCCAGCAGTGATGGGGGACAGGTGACCTACAATGAGCAGTTCTTC
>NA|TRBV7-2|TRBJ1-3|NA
CASSLQGPGNTIYF
TGTGCCAGCAGCTTACAGGGGCCAGGAAACACCATATATTTT
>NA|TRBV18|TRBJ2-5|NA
CASFRGKTQETQYF
TGTGCCAGCTTCCGAGGGAAGACCCAAGAGACCCAGTACTTC
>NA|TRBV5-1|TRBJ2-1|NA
CASSPSGKYNEQFF
TGCGCCAGCAGCCCCAGCGGAAAGTACAATGAGCAGTTCTTC
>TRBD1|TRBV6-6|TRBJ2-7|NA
CASSRDREGQYF
TGTGCCAGCAGTCGGGACAGGGAAGGGCAGTACTTC
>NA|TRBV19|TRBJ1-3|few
CASIAYGSGNTIYF
TGTGCCAGTATTGCATACGGCTCTGGAAACACCATATATTTT
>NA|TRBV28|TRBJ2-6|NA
CASSFLSSGANVLTF
TGTGCCAGCAGTTTCTTGAGCTCTGGGGCCAACGTCCTGACTTTC
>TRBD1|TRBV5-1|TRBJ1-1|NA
CASSDWTGNTEAFF
TGCGCCAGCAGCGACTGGACAGGAAACACTGAAGCTTTCTTT
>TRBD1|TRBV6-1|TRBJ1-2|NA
CASRSGTGNYGYTF
TGTGCCAGCAGATCCGGGACAGGGAACTATGGCTACACCTTC
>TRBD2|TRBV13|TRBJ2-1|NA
CASSLGTSGAGYNEQFF
TGTGCCAGCAGCTTAGGGACTAGCGGGGCGGGCTACAATGAGCAGTTCTTC
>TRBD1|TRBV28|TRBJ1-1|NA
CASSRDRGRTAFF
TGTGCCAGCAGTCGAGACAGGGGGCGGACGGCTTTCTTT
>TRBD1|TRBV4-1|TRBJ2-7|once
CASSQEDPSSTGAKEQYF
TGCGCCAGCAGCCAAGAAGACCCTTCCTCGACAGGGGCGAAGGAGCAGTACTTC
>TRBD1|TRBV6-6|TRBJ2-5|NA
CASSFRGQGARETQYF
TGTGCCAGCAGTTTTCGGGGACAGGGGGCGAGGGAGACCCAGTACTTC
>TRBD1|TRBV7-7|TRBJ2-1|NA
CASSLGPGGRYNEQFF
TGTGCCAGCAGCTTGGGGCCAGGGGGCAGGTACAATGAGCAGTTCTTC
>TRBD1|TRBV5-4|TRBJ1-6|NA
CASSSPTGVNYNSPLHF
TGTGCCAGCAGCTCGCCCACAGGGGTTAACTATAATTCACCCCTCCACTTT
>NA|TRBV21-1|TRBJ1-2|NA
CASTSLRKSYGYTF
TGTGCCAGCACCTCTCTTAGAAAAAGCTATGGCTACACCTTC
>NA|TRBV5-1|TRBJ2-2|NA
CASSLGQETNTGELFF
TGCGCCAGCAGCTTGGGGCAGGAAACGAACACCGGGGAGCTGTTTTTT
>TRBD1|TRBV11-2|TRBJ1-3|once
CASSLTGGRSGNTIYF
TGTGCCAGCAGCTTAACAGGGGGGAGATCTGGAAACACCATATATTTT
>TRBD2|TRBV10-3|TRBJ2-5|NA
CAISVFPTSGRAVPETQYF
TGTGCCATCAGTGTATTCCCCACTAGCGGGAGGGCCGTTCCAGAGACCCAGTACTTC
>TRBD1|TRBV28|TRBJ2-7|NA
CASSLDRNSYEQYF
TGTGCCAGCAGTTTGGACAGGAACTCCTACGAGCAGTACTTC
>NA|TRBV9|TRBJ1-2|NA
CASSTQAHDYGYTF
TGTGCCAGCAGCACTCAGGCACACGACTATGGCTACACCTTC
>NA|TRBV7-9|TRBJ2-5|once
CASSPGRPQETQYF
TGTGCCAGCAGCCCGGGAAGGCCCCAAGAGACCCAGTACTTC
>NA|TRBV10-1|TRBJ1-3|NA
CASSESHAGRNTIYF
TGCGCCAGCAGTGAGTCCCACGCGGGTAGAAACACCATATATTTT
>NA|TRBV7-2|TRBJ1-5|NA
CASSLGPDRLGGQPQHF
TGTGCCAGCAGCTTGGGACCGGACAGACTTGGGGGCCAGCCCCAGCATTTT
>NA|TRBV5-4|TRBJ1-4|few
CASSRKTAPNEKLFF
TGTGCCAGCAGCCGCAAGACAGCTCCTAATGAAAAACTGTTTTTT
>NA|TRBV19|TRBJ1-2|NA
CASSIPRLGYTF
TGTGCCAGTAGTATACCCCGTCTTGGCTACACCTTC
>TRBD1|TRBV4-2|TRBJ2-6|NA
CASSHNQGAANVLTF
TGTGCCAGCAGCCATAATCAGGGGGCAGCCAACGTCCTGACTTTC
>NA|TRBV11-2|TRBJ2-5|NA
CASSFTNGETQYF
TGTGCCAGCAGTTTCACTAATGGAGAGACCCAGTACTTC
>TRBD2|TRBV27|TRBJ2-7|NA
CASSSLPGRAKDYEQYF
TGTGCCAGCAGTTCTTTGCCGGGGAGGGCCAAAGACTACGAGCAGTACTTC
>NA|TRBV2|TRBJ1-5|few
CASSINRGNQPQHF
TGTGCCAGCAGCATCAACCGGGGAAATCAGCCCCAGCATTTT
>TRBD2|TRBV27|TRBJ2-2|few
CASSKTIAGGPSGELFF
TGTGCCAGCAGTAAGACTATAGCGGGAGGTCCGTCCGGGGAGCTGTTTTTT
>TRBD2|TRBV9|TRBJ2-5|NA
CASSAHSRRGNPPETQYF
TGTGCCAGCAGCGCCCATAGTAGGCGGGGGAACCCCCCAGAGACCCAGTACTTC
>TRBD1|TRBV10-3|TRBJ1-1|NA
CAIRDRANTEAFF
TGTGCCATCAGGGACAGGGCGAACACTGAAGCTTTCTTT
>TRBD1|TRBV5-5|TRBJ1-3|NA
CASSLHDRASGNTIYF
TGTGCCAGCAGCCTACACGACAGGGCAAGTGGAAACACCATATATTTT
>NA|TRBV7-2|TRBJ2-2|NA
CASSLGRVFKGELFF
TGTGCCAGCAGCTTAGGCCGAGTTTTTAAAGGGGAGCTGTTTTTT
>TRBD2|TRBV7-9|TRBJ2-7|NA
CASSADFASGGKREQYF
TGTGCCAGCAGCGCCGACTTTGCTAGCGGGGGGAAGCGGGAGCAGTACTTC
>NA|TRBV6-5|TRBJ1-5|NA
CASSPREDSNQPQHF
TGTGCCAGCAGTCCCCGGGAGGACAGCAATCAGCCCCAGCATTTT
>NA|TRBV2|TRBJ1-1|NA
CASTNRVRAFF
TGTGCCAGCACGAACAGGGTTAGAGCTTTCTTT
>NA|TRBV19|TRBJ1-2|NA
CASSIAPGKGFYGYTF
TGTGCCAGTAGTATAGCGCCAGGGAAGGGCTTCTATGGCTACACCTTC
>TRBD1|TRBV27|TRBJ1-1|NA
CASSTPGQGIGTEAFF
TGTGCCAGCAGTACCCCGGGACAGGGGATCGGGACTGAAGCTTTCTTT
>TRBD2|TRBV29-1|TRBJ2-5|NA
CSVGIAGGQETQYF
TGCAGCGTTGGGATAGCGGGAGGTCAAGAGACCCAGTACTTC
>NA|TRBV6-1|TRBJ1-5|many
CASSLGSSNQPQHF
TGTGCCAGCAGCTTGGGGAGTAGCAATCAGCCCCAGCATTTT
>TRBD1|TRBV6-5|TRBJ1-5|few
CASSLGQVGGQPQHF
TGTGCCAGCAGTCTAGGACAGGTCGGGGGTCAGCCCCAGCATTTT
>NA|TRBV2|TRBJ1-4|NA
CASSVEVEKLFF
TGTGCCAGCAGTGTCGAGGTTGAAAAACTGTTTTTT
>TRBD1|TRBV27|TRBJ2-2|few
CASKHQIGQGGTGELFF
TGTGCCAGCAAGCACCAGATCGGACAGGGAGGCACCGGGGAGCTGTTTTTT
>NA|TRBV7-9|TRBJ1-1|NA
CASSARQVLNTEAFF
TGTGCCAGCAGCGCCCGACAGGTCCTGAACACTGAAGCTTTCTTT
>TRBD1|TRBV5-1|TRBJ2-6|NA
CASSLRTGAGANVLTF
TGCGCCAGCAGCTTAAGGACAGGGGCTGGGGCCAACGTCCTGACTTTC
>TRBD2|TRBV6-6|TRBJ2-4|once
CASSYPSGAKNIQYF
TGTGCCAGCAGTTACCCTAGCGGGGCCAAAAACATTCAGTACTTC
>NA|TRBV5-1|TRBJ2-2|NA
CASSSRQANTGERFF
TGCGCCAGCAGCTCGAGACAGGCGAACACCGGGGAGCGGTTTTTT
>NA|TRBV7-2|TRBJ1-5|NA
CASSETGNQPQHF
TGTGCCAGCAGCGAAACAGGAAATCAGCCCCAGCATTTT
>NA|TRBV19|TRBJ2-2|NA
CASSMGRATGELFF
TGTGCCAGTAGTATGGGCAGGGCCACCGGGGAGCTGTTTTTT